The 14 T cell receptor beta chains given below trace back to one sample, sequenced in a study of shared clonotypes between healthy human individuals. Clones were sequenced by immunoSEQ multiplex PCR, and TCRdb holds only the in-frame ones, with some missing. Among some 1.4 million clones listed, approximately 96% were seen once. The source material was naive CD4+ T cells sorted from blood. Subset indicated: CD45RA+ positively selected. The receptors come from a man aged 25 to 45 in good health.

CDR3 amino acids: CASSLIHLGASDGQQYF. The CDR3 DNA is TGTGCCAGCAGCTTAATTCATTTGGGGGCATCTGACGGCCAGCAGTACTTC. The rearrangement uses TRBV11-2 and TRBJ2-7, with D possibly TRBD1 on 6 matching bases. Germline V gene lookup returns CDR1 SGHAT and CDR2 FQNNGV. V lost 2 bases to trimming and J lost 8 bases, with 25 bases between them. The CDR3 contains 17 residues.

This chain links TRBV7-2 with TRBJ2-1, with unresolved D. The CDR3 is 15 amino acids. Germline V CDR1 and CDR2: SGHTA, FQGNSA. V lost 1 base to trimming and J lost 4 bases, with 11 bases between them. The CDR3 sequence: CASSLDFGPYNEQFF. The CDR3 coding sequence is TGTGCCAGCAGCTTAGATTTCGGGCCTTACAATGAGCAGTTCTTC.

This clone was found a few times. CDR3: CAWSEVGNNQPQHF. The DNA for the CDR3 is TGTGCCTGGAGTGAGGTGGGGAACAATCAGCCCCAGCATTTT. The chain combines TRBV30 with TRBJ1-5; D uncertain. The V gene lost 1 base and the J gene lost 3 bases, with 10 bases spanning the gap. This CDR3 is built from 14 residues. Per the germline V gene, CDR1 is GTSNPN and CDR2 is SVGIG (reference sequence).

The rearrangement links TRBV7-2 to TRBJ2-1, with 14 bases fitting TRBD2. CDR3 size: 15 residues. Trimming cost V 8 bases and J 2 bases; bases outside gene matches: 2. Germline CDR1 reads SGHTA; CDR2 reads FQGNSA. For the CDR3, the DNA is TGTGCCAGCGGGACTAGCGGGAGTGCCTACAATGAGCAGTTCTTC. Translation: CASGTSGSAYNEQFF.

This clone is a singleton in its sample. V is TRBV18 and J is TRBJ1-2; the D gene is possibly TRBD1 (5 bases). This CDR3 comprises 14 residues. In germline, CDR1 is KGHSH, CDR2 LQKENI. The V end was cut by 6 bases, the J end by 6 bases, with 17 bases between. In nucleotides, the CDR3 is TGTGCCAGCTCGACTCTCGGAAGGGACGATGGCTACACCTTC. Translated, it gives CASSTLGRDDGYTF.

V gene TRBV5-1 combines with J gene TRBJ2-3; 11 nucleotides line up with TRBD2. The J segment lost 3 bases and the V segment lost 4 bases, leaving 4 bases of the junction unmatched. Germline CDR1 SGHRS, CDR2 YFSETQ. The CDR3 covers 15 residues. In DNA, the CDR3 is TGCGCCAGCAGCCCAACTAGCGGGAGTACAGATACGCAGTATTTT. Its protein product is CASSPTSGSTDTQYF.

The gene calls are TRBV18 and TRBJ2-1; 11 bases align to TRBD2. Per the germline V gene, CDR1 is KGHSH and CDR2 is LQKENI. V lost 5 bases and J lost 7; bases outside the gene matches: 1. This CDR3 has 13 residues. CDR3 region: CASSVAGGNEQFF. As DNA, the CDR3 is TGTGCCAGCTCAGTAGCGGGAGGGAATGAGCAGTTCTTC.

The chain employs TRBV27 and TRBJ1-4; 10 bases are shared with TRBD1. V shed 3 bases and J 6 bases; nucleotides not matched to a gene: 7. The V gene's germline CDR1 is MNHEY and CDR2 SMNVEV (reference sequence). This CDR3 spans 16 amino acids. The CDR3 loop reads CASSFRQGARDEKLFF. The CDR3 DNA is TGTGCCAGCAGTTTCCGACAGGGGGCAAGGGATGAAAAACTGTTTTTT. Looking up the rest from reference TRBV27 and TRBJ1-4 gives the full variable domain: EAQVTQNPRYLITVTGKKLTVTCSQNMNHEYMSWYRQDPGLGLRQIYYSMNVEVTDKGDVPEGYKVSRKEKRNFPLILESPSPNQTSLYFCASSFRQGARDEKLFFGSGTQLSVL.

V gene TRBV10-3 combines with J gene TRBJ2-1; D not certain. The CDR3 length is 14 residues. In germline, CDR1 is ENHRY, CDR2 SYGVKD. V shed 7 bases and J shed 7 bases, with 17 bases lying between them. The CDR3, as DNA: TGTGCCATCAAGGGCCACCTCGTACCTAATGAGCAGTTCTTC. This translates into CAIKGHLVPNEQFF.

The chain combines TRBV13 with TRBJ1-4, with 8 bases fitting TRBD1. The CDR3 runs 14 residues. J was trimmed by 8 bases and V by 3 bases; bases with no gene match: 5. Germline V lookup: CDR1 PRHDT, CDR2 FYEKMQ (reference sequence). CDR3 nucleotide sequence: TGTGCCAGCAGCTTGACAGGGGTCCGAGAAAAACTGTTTTTT. Translation: CASSLTGVREKLFF.

The J gene is TRBJ2-2, the V gene TRBV25-1; 10 bases are a match to TRBD2. V dropped 4 bases and J dropped 6; count of bases not matched to a gene: 5. The length of the CDR3 is 15 residues. From germline, CDR1 is MGHDK and CDR2 SYGVNS. CDR3 sequence reads: CASSGLAGDPGELFF. CDR3 nucleotide sequence: TGTGCCAGCAGTGGGCTAGCGGGAGACCCCGGGGAGCTGTTTTTT.

The chain carries TRBV6-5 and TRBJ1-1; 8 bases are shared with TRBD1. Germline V CDR1 and CDR2: MNHEY, SVGAGI. The CDR3 covers 15 residues. V dropped 5 bases and J dropped 3; count of bases not matched to a gene: 8. In DNA, the CDR3 is TGTGCCAGCAGTCGTTGGACAGGGTCGGACACTGAAGCTTTCTTT. This gives the protein CASSRWTGSDTEAFF.

The V gene is TRBV28, the J gene TRBJ1-5; the D is unclear. This CDR3 contains 14 residues. Trimming cost V 2 bases and J 7 bases, with 12 bases left between them. CDR1 MDHEN and CDR2 SYDVKM come from the germline V gene. The CDR3 sequence: CASSLRLPSQPQHF. Here the CDR3 DNA reads TGTGCCAGCAGTTTACGACTTCCCAGCCAGCCCCAGCATTTT.

The chain employs TRBV2 and TRBJ1-3; tentative D call: TRBD1 (5 bases). The CDR3 loop spans 11 amino acids. Germline V gene lookup returns CDR1 SNHLY and CDR2 FYNNEI. Trimming pared 11 bases from V and 3 bases from J, leaving 8 bases between. The CDR3: CARGVGNTIYF. CDR3 bases: TGTGCCCGGGGGGTTGGAAACACCATATATTTT.